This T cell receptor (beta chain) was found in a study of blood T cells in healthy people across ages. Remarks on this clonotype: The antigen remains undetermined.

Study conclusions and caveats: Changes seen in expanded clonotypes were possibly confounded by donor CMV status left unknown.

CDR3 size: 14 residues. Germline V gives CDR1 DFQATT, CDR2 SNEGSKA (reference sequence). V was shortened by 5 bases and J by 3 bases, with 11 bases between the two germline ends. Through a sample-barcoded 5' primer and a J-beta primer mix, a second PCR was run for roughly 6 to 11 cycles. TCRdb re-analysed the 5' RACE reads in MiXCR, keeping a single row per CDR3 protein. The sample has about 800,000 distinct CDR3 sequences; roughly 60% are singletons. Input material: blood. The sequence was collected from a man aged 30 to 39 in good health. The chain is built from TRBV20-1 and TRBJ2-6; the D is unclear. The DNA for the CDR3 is TGCAGTGCTCCCCTGGACGGTGGGGCCAACGTCCTGACTTTC. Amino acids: CSAPLDGGANVLTF.